This T cell receptor beta chain stems from a study of tumor-infiltrating lymphocytes in localized non-small cell lung cancer. Across the study: The cohort mixed smokers and never-smokers, several histologies, and some post-neoadjuvant-chemotherapy samples.

TCRdb keeps only in-frame clones here, not all; method: immunoSEQ multiplex PCR. The profile shows 15,000 or so clones, approximately 83% of them singletons. Study-wide findings and caveats: Immunotypes IM1 and IM2 had similar TCR-derived T-cell fractions.

Concerning this clone itself: Its antigen is not known.

The germline CDR1 and CDR2 sequences are SGHTA and FQGTGA. V lost 5 bases to trimming and J lost 1 base, with 11 bases between them. The CDR3 length is 14 residues. This sequence joins TRBV7-3 and TRBJ2-5; tentatively, D is TRBD1 (5 bases). The sample taken for sequencing was uninvolved lung tissue not adjacent to the tumor. The clonotype was recovered from a human donor with non-small cell lung cancer. The CDR3 DNA reads TGTGCCAGCAGCCAAACAGGCGGCCAAGAGACCCAGTACTTC. As protein: CASSQTGGQETQYF.